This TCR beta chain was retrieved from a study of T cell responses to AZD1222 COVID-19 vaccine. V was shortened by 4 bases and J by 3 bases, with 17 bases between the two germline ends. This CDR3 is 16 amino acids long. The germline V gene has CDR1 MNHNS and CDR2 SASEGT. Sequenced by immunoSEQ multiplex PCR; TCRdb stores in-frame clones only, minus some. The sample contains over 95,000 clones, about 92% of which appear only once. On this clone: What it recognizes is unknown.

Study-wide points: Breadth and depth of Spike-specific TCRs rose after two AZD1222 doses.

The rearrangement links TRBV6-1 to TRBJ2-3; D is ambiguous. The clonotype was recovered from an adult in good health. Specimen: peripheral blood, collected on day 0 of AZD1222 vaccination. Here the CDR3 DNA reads TGTGCCAGCAGTGGATCCGTTCGATGGAAAACAGATACGCAGTATTTT. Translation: CASSGSVRWKTDTQYF.